The 32 T cell receptor beta chains below were found in one sample sequenced in a study of T-cell reconstitution after alpha-beta-depleted transplantation in children. During its preparation, the TCRbeta library received unique molecular identifiers. TCRdb reanalysed the PCR reads using MiXCR and keeps one entry per CDR3 protein. The sample records roughly 220,000 distinct CDR3 sequences, 12% being singletons. The sequencing here drew on PBMCs from the stem cell graft donor, taken from the stem cell graft. All receptors come from a human donor who donated a stem cell graft to a child with acute lymphoblastic leukemia.

The rearrangement joins TRBV9 to TRBJ2-3; the match to TRBD1 covers 8 bases. CDR3 size: 15 residues. CDR1 and CDR2 from the germline V gene are SGDLS and YYNGEE. With V trimmed by 2 bases and J by 3 bases, 5 bases remained unmatched. In DNA, the CDR3 is TGTGCCAGCAGCGTGCGACAGGGGTTAACAGATACGCAGTATTTT. This sequence encodes CASSVRQGLTDTQYF. Complete variable domain (other parts from reference TRBV9 and TRBJ2-3): DSGVTQTPKHLITATGQRVTLRCSPRSGDLSVYWYQQSLDQGLQFLIQYYNGEERAKGNILERFSAQQFPDLHSELNLSSLELGDSALYFCASSVRQGLTDTQYFGPGTRLTVL.

This clonotype showed up many times. This chain links TRBV4-3 with TRBJ2-3, with D possibly matching TRBD2 (5 bases). V was trimmed by 3 bases and J by 6 bases, leaving 10 bases between them. The V gene's germline CDR1 is LGHNA and CDR2 YSLEER. This CDR3 contains 13 residues. This chain's CDR3 is CASSQSGGDTQYF. CDR3 coding DNA: TGCGCCAGCAGCCAGAGCGGCGGGGATACGCAGTATTTT.

The chain is built from TRBV30 and TRBJ2-1; 15 nucleotides align to TRBD2. Germline V lookup: CDR1 GTSNPN, CDR2 SVGIG (reference sequence). The CDR3 covers 14 residues. The V segment lost 3 bases and the J segment 6 bases; nucleotides outside the gene matches: 0. CDR3 in DNA: TGTGCCTGGAGGGGACTAGCGGGAGGCAATGAGCAGTTCTTC. Protein product: CAWRGLAGGNEQFF.

The CDR3 protein is CSARGQGSSPLHF. CDR3 in DNA: TGCAGTGCTCGGGGACAGGGGAGTTCACCCCTCCACTTT. The J gene is TRBJ1-6, the V gene TRBV20-1; 10 bases are shared with TRBD1. V shed 5 bases and J 9 bases; nucleotides not matched to a gene: 4. The CDR3 is made up of 13 amino acids. Germline V lookup: CDR1 DFQATT, CDR2 SNEGSKA (reference sequence).

A word on this clonotype: A much larger clone sits a single nucleotide away, making a read error possible. The chain has TRBV20-1 and TRBJ2-7; D assignment may be TRBD1 or TRBD2 (5 bases each). Looked up from germline, CDR1 is DFQATT and CDR2 is SNEGSKA (reference sequence). CDR3 length equals 12 residues. The CDR3 DNA reads TGCAGGGCAGGGACCGACGCCTACGAGCACTACTTC. This encodes CRAGTDAYEHYF.

The chain couples TRBV6-2 or TRBV6-3 to TRBJ2-2; 9 positions match TRBD2. After removal of 6 bases from V and 12 bases from J, the junction contained 17 bases not matched to a gene. This CDR3 region has 16 residues. Looked up from germline, CDR1 is MNHEY and CDR2 is SVGEGT. The chain's CDR3 is CASRTRTSGPTPKLFF. The CDR3 bases are TGTGCCAGCAGGACCCGAACTAGCGGGCCCACCCCTAAGCTGTTTTTT.

This clonotype has ten or more counts. The chain recombines TRBV27 with TRBJ2-1, with 7 bases that match TRBD2. Germline loops: CDR1 MNHEY, CDR2 SMNVEV (reference sequence). The CDR3 has 15 residues. Trimming took 3 bases from V and 4 from J; bases not matched to a gene: 6. Here the CDR3 DNA reads TGTGCCAGCAGTTTTGTAGCGGGCGGATACAATGAGCAGTTCTTC. This sequence encodes CASSFVAGGYNEQFF.

This clonotype has ten or more counts. V usage is TRBV12-3 or TRBV12-4 and J usage is TRBJ1-2; D is undetermined. Trimming shortened V by 3 bases and J by 8 bases, and 13 bases separated the two germline ends. CDR3 size: 13 residues. CDR3 sequence: CASSFASLNGYTF. The CDR3 nucleotides read TGTGCCAGCAGTTTCGCCAGTCTTAACGGCTACACCTTC.

The chain joins TRBV2 to TRBJ2-1; D possibly matches TRBD1 or TRBD2 (6 bases each). Germline V CDR1 and CDR2: SNHLY, FYNNEI. The CDR3 totals 16 residues. The V gene lost 5 bases and the J gene lost 4 bases, with 18 bases spanning the gap. As DNA, the CDR3 is TGTGCCAGCAGTCCCGCTGACGGGGGCCTTTACAATGAGCAGTTCTTC. Translation gives CASSPADGGLYNEQFF.

This clonotype was seen only a few times. The V and J genes are TRBV5-5 and TRBJ1-1, with D unresolved. The CDR3 length is 14 residues. V dropped 2 bases and J dropped 11 bases, with 19 bases sitting between them. Germline assignment: CDR1 SGHKS and CDR2 YYEKEE (reference sequence). The CDR3 is CASSFREPRDEAFF. DNA for the CDR3: TGTGCCAGCAGCTTCCGGGAGCCACGGGATGAGGCTTTCTTT.

J is TRBJ2-3 and V is TRBV7-2; D gene ambiguous. CDR3 size: 14 residues. V was shortened by 1 base and J by 2 bases, with 7 bases between the two germline ends. The germline V gene encodes CDR1 SGHTA and CDR2 FQGNSA. CDR3 region: CASSLGPNTDTQYF. In DNA, the CDR3 is TGTGCCAGCAGCTTAGGCCCAAACACAGATACGCAGTATTTT.

This clonotype was seen ten or more times. V is TRBV12-3 or TRBV12-4 and J is TRBJ2-2; the D gene is possibly TRBD2 (5 bases). This CDR3 spans 13 amino acids. Trimming stripped 8 bases from V and 1 base from J, with 8 bases between. The CDR3 bases are TGTGCCAGCCGGGGAGTGAACACCGGGGAGCTGTTTTTT. The encoded protein is CASRGVNTGELFF.

This sequence joins TRBV4-2 and TRBJ2-3; D not resolved. This CDR3 has 15 amino acids. Germline V CDR1 and CDR2: LGHNA, YNFKEQ. Trimming pared 2 bases from V and 3 bases from J, leaving 12 bases between. The CDR3 bases are TGTGCCAGCAGCCAAAACCCCCTAGTGACAGATACGCAGTATTTT. This sequence encodes CASSQNPLVTDTQYF.

This clonotype was seen at least ten times. The chain is built from TRBV18 and TRBJ1-2; 8 bases line up with TRBD1. The length of the CDR3 is 13 residues. After removal of 3 bases from V and 8 bases from J, the junction contained 5 bases not matched to a gene. The germline V gene encodes CDR1 KGHSH and CDR2 LQKENI. The CDR3: CASSPDRAAGYTF. The CDR3 DNA is TGTGCCAGCTCACCGGACAGGGCGGCGGGCTACACCTTC.

This clonotype was seen more than once but under ten times. This chain connects TRBV5-1 to TRBJ2-7, with 10 positions matching TRBD2. From germline, CDR1 is SGHRS and CDR2 YFSETQ. The V gene end was trimmed by 3 bases and the J gene end by 1 base; junction bases not matched to a gene: 13. This CDR3 is 18 amino acids long. CDR3 protein: CASSSHGSGGPRSYEQYF. The CDR3 nucleotides are TGCGCCAGCAGCTCCCATGGTAGCGGGGGGCCAAGATCCTACGAGCAGTACTTC. Complete variable domain (other parts from reference TRBV5-1 and TRBJ2-7): KAGVTQTPRYLIKTRGQQVTLSCSPISGHRSVSWYQQTPGQGLQFLFEYFSETQRNKGNFPGRFSGRQFSNSRSEMNVSTLELGDSALYLCASSSHGSGGPRSYEQYFGPGTRLTVT.

In its sample, this clonotype was seen many times. The chain uses TRBV5-1 and TRBJ1-1; 8 positions agree with TRBD1. After removal of 0 bases from V and 4 bases from J, the junction contained 5 bases not matched to a gene. Germline CDR1 and CDR2: SGHRS and YFSETQ. This CDR3 region has 15 residues. The CDR3 sequence is CASSLVPGGVTEAFF. The CDR3 coding sequence is TGCGCCAGCAGCTTGGTACCAGGGGGCGTCACTGAAGCTTTCTTT.

The chain joins TRBV30 to TRBJ2-7; D unresolved. CDR1 and CDR2 from the germline V gene are GTSNPN and SVGIG (reference sequence). The V and J ends lost 4 bases and 2 bases respectively, with 18 bases between them. The CDR3 has 15 residues. The CDR3 region has the DNA TGTGCCTGGAAGTCAACAGTCCCCGGCGCCTACGAGCAGTACTTC. This encodes CAWKSTVPGAYEQYF.

This clonotype was seen ten or more times. Here the CDR3 DNA reads TGTGCCAGCAGCCCTCAACCCGGGACAGGCTTCTACACCTTC. Protein sequence: CASSPQPGTGFYTF. The rearrangement links TRBV7-2 to TRBJ1-2; 8 positions match TRBD1. Germline CDR1 is SGHTA and CDR2 is FQGNSA. This CDR3 spans 14 amino acids. Trimming at V came to 5 bases and at J to 10 bases, leaving 12 bases not matched to a gene.

At least ten counts were recorded for this clonotype. The chain employs TRBV5-5 and TRBJ2-2; 7 nucleotides match TRBD1. This CDR3 region has 15 residues. In germline, CDR1 is SGHKS, CDR2 YYEKEE (reference sequence). V dropped 4 bases and J dropped 4; count of bases not matched to a gene: 7. CDR3 region: CASSVRGRGTGELFF. CDR3 coding DNA: TGTGCCAGCAGCGTAAGGGGGCGCGGCACCGGGGAGCTGTTTTTT.

This clonotype was counted ten times or more. This chain joins TRBV29-1 and TRBJ2-1, with TRBD2 matching 8 bases. CDR1 is SQVTM, CDR2 ANQGSEA, per germline. This CDR3 spans 14 amino acids. Losses at the gene ends were 3 bases for V and 7 bases for J; bases not matched to a gene: 8. The CDR3 DNA reads as TGCAGCGTTGACCGTAGCGGGGTTGGAAATGAGCAGTTCTTC. Its protein is CSVDRSGVGNEQFF.

This clonotype was recorded at least ten times. The V and J genes are TRBV7-2 and TRBJ1-6, with D unclear. The germline V gene encodes CDR1 SGHTA and CDR2 FQGNSA. The V gene lost 5 bases and the J gene lost 0 bases, with 14 bases spanning the gap. The CDR3 length is 17 residues. CDR3 DNA: TGTGCCAGCAGCGCCCGCTTTGCTAGCTCCTATAATTCACCCCTCCACTTT. Protein sequence: CASSARFASSYNSPLHF.

In its sample, this clonotype was seen many times. V gene TRBV4-2 combines with J gene TRBJ1-6; possible D gene TRBD1, 5 bases. Germline V CDR1 and CDR2: LGHNA, YNFKEQ. V was clipped by 1 base and J by 8 bases, with 9 bases between them. The CDR3 has 14 amino acids. CDR3 bases: TGTGCCAGCAGCCAAGGGCGCAGGGATTCACCCCTCCACTTT. This sequence encodes CASSQGRRDSPLHF.

This clonotype was recorded a few times. The gene calls are TRBV20-1 and TRBJ2-7, with 8 bases identical to TRBD2. This CDR3 contains 13 residues. The germline CDR1 and CDR2 sequences are DFQATT and SNEGSKA (reference sequence). J was trimmed by 6 bases and V by 5 bases; bases with no gene match: 9. CDR3 in amino acids: CSAYPGLGGEQYF. CDR3 DNA: TGCAGTGCTTACCCGGGACTAGGGGGCGAGCAGTACTTC.

In this sample, this clonotype turned up many times. The chain links TRBV20-1 to TRBJ2-7, with TRBD2 matching over 10 bases. The CDR3 contains 13 residues. Unmatched junction bases numbered 7, after V lost 6 bases and J lost 5 bases. Germline V lookup: CDR1 DFQATT, CDR2 SNEGSKA (reference sequence). CDR3 sequence: CSAGTSEFHEQYF. Written as DNA, the CDR3 is TGCAGTGCCGGGACTAGCGAATTCCACGAGCAGTACTTC.

This clonotype came up many times. J is TRBJ2-1 and V is TRBV29-1, with 8 bases that match TRBD2. V gave up 6 bases and J gave up 4 bases; unmatched junction bases: 8. The germline gives CDR1 SQVTM, CDR2 ANQGSEA. The CDR3 is 14 amino acids. CDR3 in amino acids: CSVRRRGAYNEQFF. CDR3 bases: TGCAGCGTCCGAAGGCGGGGGGCTTACAATGAGCAGTTCTTC.

This clonotype has a count of ten or more. J is TRBJ2-4 and V is TRBV5-1, with D uncertain. CDR1 is SGHRS, CDR2 YFSETQ, per germline. This CDR3 contains 13 residues. V was cut by 4 bases and J by 3 bases, with 8 bases left in between. CDR3 DNA sequence: TGCGCCAGCAGCCTAGAAAGCAAAAACATTCAGTACTTC. It yields the protein CASSLESKNIQYF. The full variable domain, with the rest looked up from reference TRBV5-1 and TRBJ2-4, is KAGVTQTPRYLIKTRGQQVTLSCSPISGHRSVSWYQQTPGQGLQFLFEYFSETQRNKGNFPGRFSGRQFSNSRSEMNVSTLELGDSALYLCASSLESKNIQYFGAGTRLSVL.

Many counts were recorded for this clonotype. The chain carries TRBV10-3 and TRBJ2-3; 9 nucleotides line up with TRBD2. The CDR3 is made up of 14 amino acids. CDR1 and CDR2 from the germline V gene are ENHRY and SYGVKD. The J segment lost 10 bases and the V segment lost 4 bases, leaving 9 bases of the junction unmatched. The CDR3 DNA reads TGTGCCATCAGTGGGGAAGGCGGGGGGGCAGCGCAGTATTTT. Translation: CAISGEGGGAAQYF.

The chain recombines TRBV5-4 with TRBJ2-5, with no clear D. V was trimmed by 2 bases and J by 0 bases, leaving 8 bases between them. The CDR3 extends over 14 amino acids. Germline CDR1 is SGHNT and CDR2 is YYREEE (reference sequence). The CDR3 loop is CASSFNPDQETQYF. CDR3 bases: TGTGCCAGCAGCTTCAATCCGGACCAAGAGACCCAGTACTTC.

V gene TRBV4-3 combines with J gene TRBJ2-3; D is possibly TRBD2 (6 bases). CDR1 is LGHNA and CDR2 is YSLEER in the germline V gene. The CDR3 runs to 19 residues. The ends were cut back, 0 bases at V and 0 bases at J, with 19 bases in the middle. The chain's CDR3 is CASSQDGRAGVTSTDTQYF. The CDR3 region has the DNA TGCGCCAGCAGCCAAGATGGCCGAGCGGGCGTAACTAGCACAGATACGCAGTATTTT.

This clonotype was detected ten times or more. The chain joins TRBV24-1 to TRBJ2-1; perhaps TRBD1 as D (6 bases). This CDR3 comprises 16 residues. V was pared by 3 bases and J by 0 bases, with 11 bases between. Germline CDR1 reads KGHDR; CDR2 reads SFDVKD. CDR3: CATSDVTGSSYNEQFF. CDR3 nucleotides: TGTGCCACCAGTGATGTAACAGGGAGCTCCTACAATGAGCAGTTCTTC.

This chain joins TRBV20-1 and TRBJ1-5, with 8 nucleotides matching TRBD1. Germline CDR1 and CDR2: DFQATT and SNEGSKA (reference sequence). The CDR3 has 15 residues. After removal of 5 bases from V and 3 bases from J, the junction contained 9 bases not matched to a gene. DNA for the CDR3: TGCAGTGCTGTCGGTTCAGGGGGCTACAATCAGCCCCAGCATTTT. Protein product: CSAVGSGGYNQPQHF.

Turning to this clonotype: A much larger clone is a single base away; this may be a read error. The V gene is TRBV6-1, the J gene TRBJ1-2; TRBD1 matches 9 bases. V was clipped by 8 bases and J by 8 bases; unmatched bases: 15. CDR1 MNHNS and CDR2 SASEGT come from the germline V gene. The CDR3 sequence is 15 residues long. Here the CDR3 reads CASGPRTGGNGGYTF. CDR3 DNA sequence: TGTGCCAGCGGACCTAGAACAGGGGGCAACGGAGGCTACACCTTC.